This T cell receptor beta chain was obtained from a study of cytomegalovirus exposure and HLA in healthy donors. Notes on the study in general: The study recorded fewer than 200 TCR beta chains that were cytomegalovirus-associated. A classifier reportedly called cytomegalovirus status with high sensitivity and specificity.

Looked up from germline, CDR1 is MNHEY and CDR2 is SMNVEV (reference sequence). This CDR3 comprises 15 residues. The V and J ends lost 6 bases and 3 bases, in that order; junction bases with no gene match: 7. Separation from the roughly 680-subject first cohort characterized the roughly 110-subject validation cohort, to which the donors belonged. TCRdb keeps only in-frame clones here, not all; method: immunoSEQ multiplex PCR. The sample has about 65,000 clones, 90% to 95% seen once. About this clone itself: No antigen is known for it.

The specimen was PBMCs. This chain links TRBV27 with TRBJ2-3; 9 nucleotides agree with TRBD1. The TCR was taken from a man between 18 and 29 years old in good health and CMV-seropositive. The CDR3 nucleotides are TGTGCCAGCAGACAGGGGGCAATATTGACAGATACGCAGTATTTT. It yields the protein CASRQGAILTDTQYF.